The next 18 T cell receptor beta chains were all read from a single sample in a study of T-cell memory formation after mild COVID-19. MiXCR was run by TCRdb on the 5' RACE reads, yielding one entry per CDR3 protein. The table includes around 300,000 distinct CDR3 sequences, about an eighth detected once. The sample comprised PBMCs or a T cell subset sorted from them (not recorded which). The receptors come from a man aged 18 to 29 who had mild COVID-19 (a few samples of this study predate the infection). Cell type and time point are not known.

This chain links TRBV5-1 with TRBJ1-1, with D unclear. Per the germline V gene, CDR1 is SGHRS and CDR2 is YFSETQ. CDR3 length: 14 amino acids. V shed 1 base and J shed 8 bases, with 15 bases lying between them. In DNA, the CDR3 is TGCGCCAGCAGCTTGCGGTACCCCGGGAGGGAAGCTTTCTTT. Amino acids: CASSLRYPGREAFF. Complete variable domain (other parts from reference TRBV5-1 and TRBJ1-1): KAGVTQTPRYLIKTRGQQVTLSCSPISGHRSVSWYQQTPGQGLQFLFEYFSETQRNKGNFPGRFSGRQFSNSRSEMNVSTLELGDSALYLCASSLRYPGREAFFGQGTRLTVV.

The chain joins TRBV7-9 to TRBJ2-7; 12 nucleotides line up with TRBD1. The CDR3 contains 15 residues. Germline lookup yields CDR1 SEHNR and CDR2 FQNEAQ (reference sequence). V was clipped by 5 bases and J by 3 bases; unmatched bases: 5. CDR3 bases: TGTGCCAGCAGCCGAGGGACAGGGGGCTTCTACGAGCAGTACTTC. Translated, it gives CASSRGTGGFYEQYF.

In its sample, this clonotype was seen many times. V gene TRBV5-1 combines with J gene TRBJ2-1; 7 bases fit TRBD2. Trimming cost V 2 bases and J 5 bases; bases outside gene matches: 7. Germline V gives CDR1 SGHRS, CDR2 YFSETQ. This CDR3 region has 15 residues. The CDR3 nucleotides read TGCGCCAGCAGCTTTTGGCCTAGCGGTAACAATGAGCAGTTCTTC. As protein: CASSFWPSGNNEQFF.

This clonotype was observed a handful of times. The V gene is TRBV20-1, the J gene TRBJ2-1; no clear D gene. CDR1 is DFQATT and CDR2 is SNEGSKA in the germline V gene (reference sequence). The CDR3 loop spans 12 amino acids. V was pared by 2 bases and J by 6 bases, with 8 bases between. The CDR3 region is CSARSWSNEQFF. The CDR3 DNA reads TGCAGTGCTAGATCTTGGTCCAATGAGCAGTTCTTC.

The chain joins TRBV7-8 to TRBJ2-7; D perhaps matches TRBD1 (7 bases). V dropped 1 base and J dropped 4 bases, with 14 bases sitting between them. Germline V gene lookup returns CDR1 SGHVS and CDR2 FQNEAQ. This CDR3 comprises 15 residues. The CDR3 spells CASSLEFRGAYEQYF. The CDR3 DNA follows: TGTGCCAGCAGCTTAGAATTCAGGGGGGCTTACGAGCAGTACTTC.

The rearrangement uses TRBV11-2 and TRBJ2-1, with 7 positions matching TRBD1. This CDR3 comprises 16 residues. After removal of 1 base from V and 3 bases from J, the junction contained 6 bases not matched to a gene. CDR1 is SGHAT and CDR2 is FQNNGV in the germline V gene. The CDR3 here is CASSLGPGQLYNEQFF. CDR3 nucleotides: TGTGCCAGCAGCTTAGGCCCGGGACAGCTCTACAATGAGCAGTTCTTC.

This clonotype has a handful of counts. The chain recombines TRBV7-8 with TRBJ2-4; possibly TRBD2 for D (5 bases). V was trimmed by 5 bases and J by 4 bases, leaving 21 bases between them. The CDR3 totals 17 residues. The germline CDR1 and CDR2 sequences are SGHVS and FQNEAQ. CDR3 DNA: TGTGCCAGCAGCCCCCAGCCGGGATCCGGTGTTAAAAACATTCAGTACTTC. It is translated as CASSPQPGSGVKNIQYF.

The J gene is TRBJ1-2, the V gene TRBV11-2; D not certain. CDR1 and CDR2 (germline): SGHAT, FQNNGV. The V end was cut by 5 bases, the J end by 0 bases, with 10 bases between. This CDR3 contains 14 residues. The CDR3: CASSPQRANYGYTF. CDR3 in DNA: TGTGCCAGCAGCCCGCAGAGAGCTAACTATGGCTACACCTTC.

The chain links TRBV20-1 to TRBJ2-7; TRBD2 matches 8 bases. J was trimmed by 3 bases and V by 3 bases; bases with no gene match: 7. This CDR3 is 14 amino acids long. Per the germline V gene, CDR1 is DFQATT and CDR2 is SNEGSKA (reference sequence). This CDR3 is CSARASGTSYEQYF. CDR3 DNA: TGCAGTGCTAGGGCCTCCGGGACTAGCTACGAGCAGTACTTC.

This chain connects TRBV4-1 to TRBJ2-3; tentative D call: TRBD2 (6 bases). The V end lost 1 base, the J end lost 6 bases, and 11 bases lay between the germline ends. This CDR3 is 14 amino acids long. CDR1 is MGHRA, CDR2 YSYEKL, per germline. CDR3 DNA: TGCGCCAGCAGCCAAGGTCGGGGGTGGGATACGCAGTATTTT. This translates into CASSQGRGWDTQYF.

This clonotype came up a few times. The CDR3: CASSRLTLNLIEQYV. CDR3 bases: TGTGCCAGCAGCCGGCTAACGCTCAACCTCATCGAGCAGTACGTC. V gene TRBV5-6 combines with J gene TRBJ2-7; no clear D gene. V gave up 4 bases and J gave up 6 bases, with 20 bases separating them. CDR1 is SGHDT, CDR2 YYEEEE, per germline. The CDR3 has 15 residues.

This clonotype was picked up a small number of times. V is TRBV7-2 and J is TRBJ2-5; 12 bases line up with TRBD2. The germline V gene has CDR1 SGHTA and CDR2 FQGNSA. The CDR3 runs to 16 residues. The V segment lost 2 bases and the J segment 4 bases; nucleotides outside the gene matches: 5. As DNA, the CDR3 is TGTGCCAGCAGCTTAACGACTAGCGGGGGTCGAGAGACCCAGTACTTC. Amino acids: CASSLTTSGGRETQYF.

This clonotype was seen many times. J is TRBJ2-7 and V is TRBV12-3 or TRBV12-4; 7 bases line up with TRBD1. The CDR3 runs 14 residues. V was pared by 3 bases and J by 5 bases, with 7 bases of the junction left unmatched. CDR3 residues: CASSLDRYGHEQYV. For the CDR3, the DNA is TGTGCCAGCAGTTTGGACAGGTACGGTCACGAGCAGTACGTC.

The rearrangement uses TRBV12-3 or TRBV12-4 and TRBJ1-1; TRBD1 aligns across 9 bases. CDR3 length: 14 amino acids. V was pared by 6 bases and J by 6 bases, with 8 bases of the junction left unmatched. CDR3 in DNA: TGTGCCAGCAGCAACTCGGACAGGGGCGCTGAAGCTTTCTTT. It codes for CASSNSDRGAEAFF.

At least ten counts were recorded for this clonotype. The rearrangement joins TRBV10-3 to TRBJ2-1; 10 bases agree with TRBD1. Germline CDR1 ENHRY, CDR2 SYGVKD. The CDR3 totals 15 residues. Unmatched junction bases numbered 3, after V lost 1 base and J lost 6 bases. The CDR3 DNA sequence: TGTGCCATCAGTGAGTTGGGACAGGGGCTCAATGAGCAGTTCTTC. It is translated as CAISELGQGLNEQFF.

The gene calls are TRBV10-3 and TRBJ1-5; D is unresolved. With 1 base removed from V and 4 bases from J, the gap between germline ends came to 8 bases. Germline lookup yields CDR1 ENHRY and CDR2 SYGVKD. The CDR3 runs 14 residues. This chain's CDR3 is CAISEYGLNQPQHF. The CDR3 nucleotides are TGTGCCATCAGTGAGTACGGGTTGAATCAGCCCCAGCATTTT.

The chain recombines TRBV5-1 with TRBJ1-6; TRBD1 matches 7 bases. The CDR3 covers 15 residues. Trimming removed 0 bases from V and 7 bases from J; junction bases left unmatched: 4. CDR1 SGHRS and CDR2 YFSETQ come from the germline V gene. The CDR3 DNA reads TGCGCCAGCAGCTTGGGACAGGGAGCAAATTCACCCCTCCACTTT. Translated, it gives CASSLGQGANSPLHF.

The gene calls are TRBV6-5 and TRBJ2-5; TRBD2 might be the D (5 bases). Trimming left V 2 bases short and J 5 bases short, with 15 bases between. There are 15 residues in the CDR3. Germline values: CDR1 MNHEY, CDR2 SVGAGI. In DNA, the CDR3 is TGTGCCAGCAGTTACGCCGGGATAAGGCGGGAGACCCAGTACTTC. This translates into CASSYAGIRRETQYF.